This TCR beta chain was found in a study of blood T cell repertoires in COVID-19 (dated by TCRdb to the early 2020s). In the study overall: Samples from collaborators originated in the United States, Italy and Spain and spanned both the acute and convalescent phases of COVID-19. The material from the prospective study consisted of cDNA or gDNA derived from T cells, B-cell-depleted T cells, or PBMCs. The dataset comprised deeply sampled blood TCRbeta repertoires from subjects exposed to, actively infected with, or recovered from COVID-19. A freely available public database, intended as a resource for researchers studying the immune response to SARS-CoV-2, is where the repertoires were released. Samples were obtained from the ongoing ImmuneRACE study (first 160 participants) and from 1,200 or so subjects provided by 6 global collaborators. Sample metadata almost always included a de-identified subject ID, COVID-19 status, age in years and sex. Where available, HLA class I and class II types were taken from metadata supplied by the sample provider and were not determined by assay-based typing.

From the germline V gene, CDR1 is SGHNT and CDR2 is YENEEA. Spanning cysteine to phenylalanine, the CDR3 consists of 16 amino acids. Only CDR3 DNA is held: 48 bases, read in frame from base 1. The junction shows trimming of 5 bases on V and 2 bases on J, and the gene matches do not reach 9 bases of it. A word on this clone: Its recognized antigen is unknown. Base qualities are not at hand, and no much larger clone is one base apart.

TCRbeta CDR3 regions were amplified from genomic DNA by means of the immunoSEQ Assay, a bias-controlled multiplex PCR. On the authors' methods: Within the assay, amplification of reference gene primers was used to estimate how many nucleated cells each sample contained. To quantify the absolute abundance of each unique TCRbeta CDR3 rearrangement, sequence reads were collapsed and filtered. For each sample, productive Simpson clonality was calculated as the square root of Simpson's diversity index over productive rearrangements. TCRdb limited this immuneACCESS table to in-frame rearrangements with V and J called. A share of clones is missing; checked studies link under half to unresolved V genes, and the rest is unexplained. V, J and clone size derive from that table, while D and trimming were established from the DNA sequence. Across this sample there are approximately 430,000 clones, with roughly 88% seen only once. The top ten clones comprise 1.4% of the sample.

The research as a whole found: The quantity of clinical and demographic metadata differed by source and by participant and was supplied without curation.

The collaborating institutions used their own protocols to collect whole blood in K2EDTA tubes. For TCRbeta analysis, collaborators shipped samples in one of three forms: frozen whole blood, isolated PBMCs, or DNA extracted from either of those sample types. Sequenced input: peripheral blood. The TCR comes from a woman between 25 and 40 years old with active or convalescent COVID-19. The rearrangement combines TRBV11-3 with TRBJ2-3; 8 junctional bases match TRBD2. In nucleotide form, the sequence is TGTGCCAGCAGCCCAGCGGGGGCCTTACCCACAGATACGCAGTATTTT. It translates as CASSPAGALPTDTQYF.